These 24 T cell receptor beta chains originate from one sample sequenced in a study of beta chain features in type 1 diabetes. Regarding the study as a whole: Moderate yet significant TCRB CDR3 shortening was seen in Type 1 diabetes patients in all four CD4+ subsets.

These TCRs' antigens remain unknown. The authors reverse transcribed all of the isolated RNA, so sequencing captured expressed TCRB transcripts. Using immunoSEQ multiplex PCR, the repertoire was profiled, and TCRdb retains in-frame clones only, with some absent. The sample yields roughly 340,000 clones, roughly an eighth seen once. Sequencing was performed on naive CD4+ T cells from blood. The receptors shown here come from a woman under 30 with type 1 diabetes.

This clone was recorded a few times. The chain employs TRBV2 and TRBJ1-5; TRBD1 matches 8 bases. J was trimmed by 3 bases and V by 5 bases; bases with no gene match: 12. This CDR3 is built from 17 residues. CDR1 is SNHLY, CDR2 FYNNEI, per germline. The chain's CDR3 is CASSSEQGGLHNQPQHF. CDR3 nucleotide sequence: TGTGCCAGCAGTAGCGAACAGGGGGGACTACACAATCAGCCCCAGCATTTT.

This clone was seen a handful of times. This sequence joins TRBV19 and TRBJ2-6; possible D gene TRBD1, 6 bases. From germline, CDR1 is LNHDA and CDR2 SQIVND (reference sequence). The length of the CDR3 is 17 residues. V was shortened by 7 bases and J by 3 bases, with 19 bases between the two germline ends. CDR3 amino acids: CASTDWGTGSGANVLTF. The CDR3 coding sequence is TGTGCCAGTACCGATTGGGGCACAGGGAGTGGGGCCAACGTCCTGACTTTC.

V and J are TRBV10-3 and TRBJ2-5, with TRBD2 identical over 8 bases. CDR1 and CDR2 (germline): ENHRY, SYGVKD. This CDR3 comprises 17 residues. V lost 2 bases and J lost 2; bases outside the gene matches: 10. CDR3 in amino acids: CAISEPLGRGAQETQYF. The CDR3 bases are TGTGCCATCAGTGAGCCCTTGGGGCGGGGGGCTCAAGAGACCCAGTACTTC.

There are a few counts of this clone. The chain combines TRBV18 with TRBJ2-1; 7 nucleotides align to TRBD2. The junction had 4 bases not matched to a gene; V was cut back by 4 bases and J by 10 bases. Germline CDR1 is KGHSH and CDR2 is LQKENI. The CDR3 contains 12 residues. CDR3 amino acids: CASSLREEEQFF. The CDR3, as DNA: TGTGCCAGCTCACTCCGGGAGGAGGAGCAGTTCTTC.

This clone was picked up a small number of times. J is TRBJ2-1 and V is TRBV4-3; TRBD2 agrees at 10 bases. Per germline, CDR1 LGHNA and CDR2 YSLEER. There are 15 residues in the CDR3. The V gene end was trimmed by 1 base and the J gene end by 6 bases; junction bases not matched to a gene: 3. CDR3 DNA sequence: TGCGCCAGCAGCCAAGGTGGGACTAGCGTCAATGAGCAGTTCTTC. Its translation is CASSQGGTSVNEQFF.

This clone was picked up a small number of times. The genes are TRBV7-3 and TRBJ2-5; no clear D gene. The CDR3 runs to 13 residues. CDR1 is SGHTA, CDR2 FQGTGA, per germline. With 5 bases removed from V and 1 base from J, the gap between germline ends came to 8 bases. As DNA, the CDR3 is TGTGCCAGCAGCCTTCTCCCCCAAGAGACCCAGTACTTC. Its protein is CASSLLPQETQYF. Full variable domain (rest looked up from reference TRBV7-3 and TRBJ2-5): GAGVSQTPSNKVTEKGKYVELRCDPISGHTALYWYRQSLGQGPEFLIYFQGTGAADDSGLPNDRFFAVRPEGSVSTLKIQRTERGDSAVYLCASSLLPQETQYFGPGTRLLVL.

The chain is built from TRBV9 and TRBJ2-2; D is unresolved. Germline CDR1 reads SGDLS; CDR2 reads YYNGEE. Trimming shortened V by 3 bases and J by 6 bases, and 15 bases separated the two germline ends. CDR3 size: 15 residues. Written as DNA, the CDR3 is TGTGCCAGCAGCGCCCCGGGTCGTTCCCCCGGGGAGCTGTTTTTT. It yields the protein CASSAPGRSPGELFF.

J is TRBJ2-1 and V is TRBV29-1; 9 bases fit TRBD1. CDR3 length: 14 amino acids. Germline V gene sequence: CDR1 SQVTM, CDR2 ANQGSEA. Trimming cost V 7 bases and J 8 bases; bases outside gene matches: 12. CDR3 amino acids: CSARNRGQGDEQFF. CDR3 sequence (DNA): TGCAGCGCCAGGAACAGGGGACAGGGAGATGAGCAGTTCTTC.

This clone was counted only a few times. This chain uses TRBV19 with TRBJ2-2; 10 nucleotides agree with TRBD1. Germline CDR1 reads LNHDA; CDR2 reads SQIVND (reference sequence). V trimming: 3 bases; J trimming: 3 bases; junction bases outside the gene matches: 4. CDR3 length: 16 residues. The CDR3 DNA follows: TGTGCCAGTAGTATTGGACAGGGGGGTGACACCGGGGAGCTGTTTTTT. Protein sequence: CASSIGQGGDTGELFF. Based on the CDR3 plus reference TRBV19 and TRBJ2-2, the full variable domain is DGGITQSPKYLFRKEGQNVTLSCEQNLNHDAMYWYRQDPGQGLRLIYYSQIVNDFQKGDIAEGYSVSREKKESFPLTVTSAQKNPTAFYLCASSIGQGGDTGELFFGEGSRLTVL.

This clone was observed a few times. This rearrangement joins TRBV5-1 to TRBJ1-2; D might be TRBD1 (6 bases). Germline CDR1 reads SGHRS; CDR2 reads YFSETQ. The CDR3 extends over 16 amino acids. The V and J ends lost 0 bases and 5 bases respectively, with 17 bases between them. The CDR3 loop is CASSLGRTGTSYGYTF. The CDR3 region has the DNA TGCGCCAGCAGCTTGGGCCGTACCGGGACAAGTTATGGCTACACCTTC. Based on the CDR3 plus reference TRBV5-1 and TRBJ1-2, the full variable domain is KAGVTQTPRYLIKTRGQQVTLSCSPISGHRSVSWYQQTPGQGLQFLFEYFSETQRNKGNFPGRFSGRQFSNSRSEMNVSTLELGDSALYLCASSLGRTGTSYGYTFGSGTRLTVV.

V gene TRBV28 combines with J gene TRBJ2-7; unclear D gene. There are 12 residues in the CDR3. The V and J ends lost 6 bases and 3 bases respectively, with 9 bases between them. CDR1 and CDR2 from the germline V gene are MDHEN and SYDVKM. The DNA for the CDR3 is TGTGCCAGCAGCTCACTATACTACGAGCAGTACTTC. Its translation: CASSSLYYEQYF. The whole variable domain, filled in from reference TRBV28 and TRBJ2-7, reads DVKVTQSSRYLVKRTGEKVFLECVQDMDHENMFWYRQDPGLGLRLIYFSYDVKMKEKGDIPEGYSVSREKKERFSLILESASTNQTSMYLCASSSLYYEQYFGPGTRLTVT.

The V call is TRBV5-4, the J call TRBJ2-5; 13 bases match TRBD2. Germline CDR1 reads SGHNT; CDR2 reads YYREEE (reference sequence). The CDR3 has 17 residues. Trimming took 2 bases from V and 2 from J; bases not matched to a gene: 6. The CDR3 coding sequence is TGTGCCAGCAGCTTCGGGGGGACTAGCGGGGCTCAAGAGACCCAGTACTTC. Protein: CASSFGGTSGAQETQYF.

The rearrangement links TRBV12-5 to TRBJ1-2; D remains ambiguous. Germline V gives CDR1 LGHNT, CDR2 FRNRAP. The CDR3 consists of 14 residues. V was shortened by 2 bases and J by 1 base, with 8 bases between the two germline ends. The CDR3 here is CASGLWPFNYGYTF. Written as DNA, the CDR3 is TGTGCTAGTGGTTTGTGGCCTTTTAACTATGGCTACACCTTC. Full variable domain (missing parts from reference TRBV12-5 and TRBJ1-2): DARVTQTPRHKVTEMGQEVTMRCQPILGHNTVFWYRQTMMQGLELLAYFRNRAPLDDSGMPKDRFSAEMPDATLATLKIQPSEPRDSAVYFCASGLWPFNYGYTFGSGTRLTVV.

The rearrangement joins TRBV29-1 to TRBJ1-1; no reliable D call. V lost 4 bases and J 0 bases, leaving 6 bases between the germline ends. CDR3 size: 12 residues. CDR1 and CDR2 from the germline V gene are SQVTM and ANQGSEA. CDR3 sequence: CSVGSMNTEAFF. CDR3 nucleotides: TGCAGCGTTGGCAGTATGAACACTGAAGCTTTCTTT.

This clone occurred a few times. The rearrangement uses TRBV5-8 and TRBJ2-3; D is unclear. This CDR3 has 11 amino acids. CDR1 is SGHTS and CDR2 is YDEGEE in the germline V gene. V was pared by 7 bases and J by 1 base, with 4 bases between. For the CDR3, the DNA is TGTGCCAGCCTACGCACAGATACGCAGTATTTT. Protein product: CASLRTDTQYF.

This clone came up a few times. The chain couples TRBV4-1 to TRBJ2-1; 13 bases map to TRBD2. Trimming took 5 bases from V and 6 from J; bases not matched to a gene: 10. The germline CDR1 and CDR2 sequences are MGHRA and YSYEKL. The CDR3 contains 17 residues. In DNA, the CDR3 is TGCGCCAGCAGCTTCCGACTAGCGGGAGGTGAGGGCAATGAGCAGTTCTTC. It is translated as CASSFRLAGGEGNEQFF.

There are a few counts of this clone. The chain couples TRBV15 to TRBJ2-5, with a weak D call TRBD2 (5 bases). This CDR3 spans 13 amino acids. The V and J ends lost 8 bases and 5 bases respectively, with 15 bases between them. CDR1 is LNHNV and CDR2 is YYDKDF in the germline V gene (reference sequence). The CDR3 loop reads CATRRGLGETQYF. CDR3 DNA: TGTGCCACCCGGCGAGGGCTGGGGGAGACCCAGTACTTC.

The chain is built from TRBV4-2 and TRBJ1-1; no reliable D call. Germline-derived CDR1 and CDR2 are LGHNA and YNFKEQ. V lost 4 bases to trimming and J lost 6 bases, with 18 bases between them. This CDR3 has 15 amino acids. This CDR3 reads CASSRLESSLAEAFF. CDR3 nucleotides: TGTGCCAGCAGCCGATTAGAGAGCTCGTTAGCTGAAGCTTTCTTT.

This clone was detected a few times. V and J are TRBV25-1 and TRBJ2-3, with TRBD1 matching 8 bases. CDR1 and CDR2 (germline): MGHDK, SYGVNS. J gave up 5 bases and V 6 bases, and 4 bases lay outside the gene matches. This CDR3 is 13 amino acids long. CDR3: CASRTGVVDTQYF. The CDR3 nucleotides are TGTGCCAGCAGGACAGGGGTGGTAGATACGCAGTATTTT.

This clone occurred a few times. The chain uses TRBV4-1 and TRBJ2-5; the match to TRBD1 covers 10 bases. The CDR3 runs 17 residues. CDR1 MGHRA and CDR2 YSYEKL come from the germline V gene. V lost 3 bases and J lost 2; bases outside the gene matches: 9. For the CDR3, the DNA is TGCGCCAGCAGCCAGAACCGTCCGGGACAGGGGCAAGAGACCCAGTACTTC. Encoded protein: CASSQNRPGQGQETQYF.

The gene calls are TRBV5-1 and TRBJ2-3; D gene uncertain. The germline V gene encodes CDR1 SGHRS and CDR2 YFSETQ. This CDR3 contains 15 residues. V lost 4 bases and J lost 3, with 15 bases in between. The CDR3 nucleotides read TGCGCCAGCAGCGCAGACGTGGCAGCGACAGATACGCAGTATTTT. It specifies CASSADVAATDTQYF.

This clone was counted between two and nine times. V gene TRBV5-1 combines with J gene TRBJ2-3; 7 bases are shared with TRBD2. With V trimmed by 5 bases and J by 3 bases, 3 bases remained unmatched. The germline V gene has CDR1 SGHRS and CDR2 YFSETQ. The CDR3 sequence is 13 residues long. In DNA, the CDR3 is TGCGCCAGCAGGCTAGCGGAAACAGATACGCAGTATTTT. It is translated as CASRLAETDTQYF. The full variable domain, in which reference TRBV5-1 and TRBJ2-3 provide the parts outside the CDR3, is KAGVTQTPRYLIKTRGQQVTLSCSPISGHRSVSWYQQTPGQGLQFLFEYFSETQRNKGNFPGRFSGRQFSNSRSEMNVSTLELGDSALYLCASRLAETDTQYFGPGTRLTVL.

The chain couples TRBV9 to TRBJ2-5; 8 nucleotides match TRBD1. There are 16 residues in the CDR3. Losses at the gene ends were 0 bases for V and 2 bases for J; bases not matched to a gene: 6. CDR1 is SGDLS and CDR2 is YYNGEE in the germline V gene. Written as DNA, the CDR3 is TGTGCCAGCAGCGTAGCTGAGGACAGGGTACAAGAGACCCAGTACTTC. This codes for CASSVAEDRVQETQYF.

The chain is built from TRBV6-5 and TRBJ1-1, with 7 bases lining up with TRBD1. This CDR3 has 12 residues. The ends lost 9 bases at V and 10 bases at J; junction bases unmatched: 11. Germline V gives CDR1 MNHEY, CDR2 SVGAGI. CDR3 sequence: CASGPDRVGAFF. The DNA for the CDR3 is TGTGCCAGTGGGCCCGACAGGGTTGGAGCTTTCTTT.